This T cell receptor (beta chain) originates from a study of beta chain features in type 1 diabetes. Study-wide background: Cells sorted and examined across all samples totaled nearly 110,000,000.

Sequenced material consisted of expressed TCRB transcripts (all of the isolated RNA was reverse transcribed). Profiled with immunoSEQ multiplex PCR; TCRdb holds only in-frame clones, not every one. The sample has tens of thousands of clones, roughly 30% seen once; the top ten hold about 0.48%. CDR3 size: 12 residues. After removal of 2 bases from V and 6 bases from J, the junction contained 1 base not matched to a gene. CDR1 SGHTS and CDR2 YDEGEE come from the germline V gene. This clone was counted a few times. Its antigen is still unknown. Findings of the study overall: Over-representation of high TCR-expressing cells was a possible consequence of cDNA sequencing.

The chain joins TRBV5-8 to TRBJ1-2, with 7 bases fitting TRBD1. Sequenced sample: stem cell memory CD4+ T cells from blood. This clonotype originated in a woman under 30 in good health. The CDR3 sequence: CASSFDRDGYTF. In DNA, the CDR3 is TGTGCCAGCAGCTTTGACAGGGATGGCTACACCTTC.